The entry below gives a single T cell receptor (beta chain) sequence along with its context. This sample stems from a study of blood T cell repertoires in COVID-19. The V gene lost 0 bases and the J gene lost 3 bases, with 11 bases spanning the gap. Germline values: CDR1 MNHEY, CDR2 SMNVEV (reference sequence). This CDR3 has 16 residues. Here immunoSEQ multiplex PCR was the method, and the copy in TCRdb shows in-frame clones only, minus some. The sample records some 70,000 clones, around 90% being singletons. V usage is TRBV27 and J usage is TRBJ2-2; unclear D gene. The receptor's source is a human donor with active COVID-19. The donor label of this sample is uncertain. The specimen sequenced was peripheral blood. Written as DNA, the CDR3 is TGTGCCAGCAGTTTATCGGCTTATCGGGACACCGGGGAGCTGTTTTTT. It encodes CASSLSAYRDTGELFF.